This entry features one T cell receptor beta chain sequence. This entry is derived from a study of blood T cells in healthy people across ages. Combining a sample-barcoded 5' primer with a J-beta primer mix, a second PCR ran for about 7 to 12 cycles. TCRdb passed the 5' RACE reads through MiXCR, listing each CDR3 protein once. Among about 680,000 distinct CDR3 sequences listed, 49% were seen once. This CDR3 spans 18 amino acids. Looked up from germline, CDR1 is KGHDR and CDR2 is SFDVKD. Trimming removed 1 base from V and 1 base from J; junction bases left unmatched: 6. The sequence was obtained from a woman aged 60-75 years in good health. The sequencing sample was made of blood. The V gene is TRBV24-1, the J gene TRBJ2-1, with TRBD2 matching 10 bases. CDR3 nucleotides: TGTGCCACCAGTGATTTTGCGAGTAGCGGGGGGTCCTACAATGAGCAGTTCTTC. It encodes CATSDFASSGGSYNEQFF.